This T cell receptor (beta chain) was sequenced in a study of identifying expanded T cells in peripheral blood. Notes on the study in general: Differentially abundant clones: approximately 1.3 between replicates, just under 17 at two to three weeks, over 18 at four.

Comments on this clone: Its antigen is not known.

Data came from immunoSEQ multiplex PCR; TCRdb stores just in-frame clones and leaves some out. Seen here are over 90,000 clones, approximately 88% observed once, and the top ten hold over 12%. The sequenced sample consisted of blood. This TCR was sampled from a person aged 18 to 70 in good health.

The CDR3 is CASSPLWKAGDTDTQYF. The CDR3 region has the DNA TGCGCCAGCAGCCCTCTCTGGAAAGCGGGAGACACAGATACGCAGTATTTT. The genes are TRBV5-1 and TRBJ2-3; 8 nucleotides line up with TRBD2. Germline V CDR1 and CDR2: SGHRS, YFSETQ. Trimming at V came to 4 bases and at J to 2 bases, leaving 12 bases not matched to a gene. This CDR3 spans 17 amino acids. Full variable domain (outside the CDR3, taken from reference TRBV5-1 and TRBJ2-3): KAGVTQTPRYLIKTRGQQVTLSCSPISGHRSVSWYQQTPGQGLQFLFEYFSETQRNKGNFPGRFSGRQFSNSRSEMNVSTLELGDSALYLCASSPLWKAGDTDTQYFGPGTRLTVL.